This T cell receptor (beta chain) originates from a study of Japanese encephalitis immunity and Zika vaccine responses (dated by TCRdb to the early 2020s). For the wider study: The included participants were given three 5.0 ug doses of alum-adjuvanted ZPIV at weeks 0, 4 and 28. The ZIKV peptides, 15-mers that overlapped by 11 residues, were chosen for containing NetMHCpan/NetMHCII-predicted epitopes with affinity below 50 nM. Roughly twelve participants were given two doses of JEV vaccine (IXIARO) 28 days apart, two to three months before the first ZPIV dose. The study tested whether prior Japanese encephalitis virus (JEV) or yellow fever virus (YFV) vaccination shaped CD4 T cell responses to the Zika vaccine. For TCR sequencing, six representative participants were selected from each pre-vaccination group, and samples were taken at week 0 (after pre-vaccination, before ZPIV) and at week 52. For stimulation, either ZIKV structural-protein peptide pools divided into flavivirus-conserved and non-conserved sets were used, or JEV or YFV peptides matching the pre-vaccination. TCR repertoires from three flavivirus-naive individuals were also analyzed at weeks 2, 6 and 52 after the start of ZPIV vaccination. Before ZPIV, twelve participants got a single dose of YFV vaccine (YF-VAX), while roughly 9 participants were flavivirus-naive. Overall study results and their limits: Compared with YFV-pre-vaccinated donors, JEV-pre-vaccinated donors had higher repertoire similarity across time-points and stimulations, indicating that more clonotypes were common to ZIKV and JEV stimulation. After ZPIV, repertoire richness of CD4 T cells responding to conserved ZIKV epitopes significantly decreased in JEV-pre-vaccinated donors. Samples were clustered by participant, with no similarity observed between individuals, suggesting that no public TCRs were detected. The analysis covered only a subset of trial participants who had three doses and adequate samples, rather than the whole vaccinated cohort. Only a few individuals showed CD8 T cell responses to ZIKV peptide pools, and those responses were very low in magnitude. The individual peptides behind the cross-reactive responses were not identified because limits on sample size made peptide-pool deconvolution impossible.

CDR1 and CDR2, looked up from the germline V gene, are LGHNA and YSLEER. Spanning cysteine to phenylalanine, the CDR3 consists of 15 amino acids. This entry keeps only the CDR3 DNA: 45 bases, framed from base 1. V and J are truncated by 0 bases and 8 bases respectively, leaving an intervening sequence of 13 bases. Judged by its sample share, this clonotype qualifies as large (0.1 to 1%). The sample holds no much larger clone one base away, and base qualities are not on file. PBMCs were labeled with CellTrace CFSE and were cultured for about 6 days in RPMI containing roughly 8.6% human serum plus peptide pools at approximately 0.93 ug/mL each. On a BD FACSAria, proliferating CD4 T cells were sorted without fixation as live CD56-CD19-CD16-CD3+CD4+ CFSE-low cells. The enrolled adults were healthy, and microneutralization screening showed them to be seronegative for ZIKV, JEV, YFV, DENV and WNV. Samples were obtained from a phase 1, double-blinded, randomized, placebo-controlled trial of an alum-adjuvanted Zika purified-inactivated virus (ZPIV) vaccine. Peripheral blood mononuclear cells were isolated using a standard procedure and then kept frozen in liquid nitrogen until they were used.

Library preparation employed 5' RACE. Before sequencing, the TCRbeta libraries were pooled in proportion to the number of cells sorted for each library. RNAzol RT was used to extract total RNA from the sorted cells, and cDNA was then synthesized using an oligo(dT) primer together with a template-switching oligo. The TCRbeta V-CDR3-J region was PCR-amplified with Kapa HiFi using a SMARTer oligo primer and a TCRbeta constant-region primer. A second PCR attached Illumina adaptors and sample-specific index barcodes, followed by HighPrep bead cleanup and Bioanalyzer confirmation of a band of roughly 650 bp. Libraries were sequenced on an Illumina MiSeq with 2x151 bp paired-end reads. On the authors' methods: Reads were demultiplexed with an in-house Java program, and MiXCR assigned TCRbeta annotations and counted clonotypes. Repertoire overlap was assessed with Morisita-Horn indices from the R package vegan, and UPGMA clustering and Circos plots of recurring clonotypes were generated. Shannon diversity and richness were normalized to the maximum possible value based on input cell numbers, so that values between 0 and 1 were obtained. CDR3beta sequences were aligned using MUSCLE, distances were calculated using SeqinR, and multidimensional scaling was plotted in R. The raw public data were reprocessed by TCRdb itself: fastp quality trimming at Q25, MiXCR clonotype calling, in-frame beta chains only. Records with the same CDR3 protein are collapsed into one entry carrying the most frequent genes and DNA. These V and J calls rely on TCRdb rather than the paper's analysis. The sample table holds several hundred distinct CDR3 sequences, of which 7% to 9% were seen once. The top ten clones comprise approximately 26% of the sample.

The rearrangement joined TRBV4-3 to TRBJ1-4; the D gene remains uncertain. The sequenced sample was antigen-activated CD4+ T cells from blood, cultured, obtained during a Zika inactivated vaccine study. The sequence was collected from an adult man who received an inactivated Zika virus vaccine. The CDR3 reads as follows: CASSQESEYREKLFF. In nucleotides, the sequence is TGCGCCAGCAGCCAAGAATCCGAGTATCGGGAAAAACTGTTTTTT.